The rows below give T cell receptor beta chains drawn from one sample of a study of blood T cells in healthy people across ages. TCRdb ran MiXCR on the 5' RACE reads and lists one entry per CDR3 protein. The table records more than 800,000 distinct CDR3 sequences, more than 25% of them present only once. Material: blood. All receptors derive from a woman of 80 years or more in good health. CDR3s include the opening cysteine and the closing phenylalanine or tryptophan. Fields, in order: clone size, J gene, V gene, D gene, CDR3 protein, CDR3 DNA. The D gene is left open where the match is weak. Size is omitted from some rows. Given values are once, few, many or a class for expanded clones.

>many|TRBJ1-2|TRBV6-1|TRBD1
CASSDPGQGARGYTF
TGTGCCAGCAGTGACCCTGGACAGGGGGCGAGGGGCTACACCTTC
>many|TRBJ1-5|TRBV12-3/TRBV12-4|.
CASSLLDSNQPQHF
TGTGCCAGCAGTCTACTAGACAGCAATCAGCCCCAGCATTTT
>few|TRBJ2-1|TRBV6-5|.
CASSSPTGNEQFF
TGTGCCAGCAGTTCCCCGACAGGCAATGAGCAGTTCTTC
>many|TRBJ2-5|TRBV20-1|.
CSARGRRQDRQETQYF
TGCAGTGCTAGAGGACGGAGGCAGGACCGACAAGAGACCCAGTACTTC
>few|TRBJ2-4|TRBV7-2|.
CASSTRGGGKSIQYF
TGTGCCAGCAGCACAAGGGGAGGGGGCAAAAGCATTCAGTACTTC
>.|TRBJ2-3|TRBV6-5|.
CASSYSTRPFTDTQYF
TGTGCCAGCAGTTACTCGACTAGACCCTTCACAGATACGCAGTATTTT
>many|TRBJ1-2|TRBV6-6|TRBD1
CASSSETGGSGYTF
TGTGCCAGCAGTTCCGAGACAGGGGGTTCTGGCTACACCTTC
>.|TRBJ1-5|TRBV19|TRBD1
CASTTSSGTGLSQPQHF
TGTGCCAGTACCACCTCTTCCGGGACAGGGTTGAGTCAGCCCCAGCATTTT
>many|TRBJ2-5|TRBV25-1|TRBD1
CASSGTGRNRQETQYF
TGTGCCAGCAGTGGGACAGGGCGAAATAGACAAGAGACCCAGTACTTC
>once|TRBJ2-5|TRBV5-1|TRBD2
CASSLGASGGEQETQYF
TGCGCCAGCAGCTTGGGCGCTAGCGGGGGCGAGCAAGAGACCCAGTACTTC
>few|TRBJ2-7|TRBV4-2|.
CASSHRSQGTYEQYF
TGTGCCAGCAGCCATCGAAGTCAGGGGACCTACGAGCAGTACTTC
>.|TRBJ1-1|TRBV10-3|.
CAISGQPSTEAFF
TGTGCCATCAGCGGGCAACCCAGTACTGAAGCTTTCTTT
>many|TRBJ1-2|TRBV4-3|.
CASSQVATVDGYTF
TGCGCCAGCAGCCAAGTGGCGACCGTTGATGGCTACACCTTC
>many|TRBJ2-5|TRBV7-2|.
CASSLALAPEETQYF
TGTGCCAGCAGCTTAGCGTTGGCCCCTGAAGAGACCCAGTACTTC
>.|TRBJ2-5|TRBV7-2|TRBD2
CASSLASAGGQETQYF
TGTGCCAGCAGCTTAGCTTCCGCGGGGGGGCAAGAGACCCAGTACTTC
>few|TRBJ2-2|TRBV19|.
CASNTGPNTGELFF
TGTGCCAGCAATACAGGGCCGAACACCGGGGAGCTGTTTTTT
>few|TRBJ2-7|TRBV18|TRBD2
CASSPGLVPEQYF
TGTGCCAGCTCACCGGGACTAGTTCCCGAGCAGTACTTC
>few|TRBJ2-5|TRBV5-6|TRBD1
CASSHGQDYQETQYF
TGTGCCAGCAGCCACGGACAGGACTACCAAGAGACCCAGTACTTC
>many|TRBJ2-1|TRBV29-1|.
CSGRGSSYNEQFF
TGCAGCGGGCGGGGTAGCTCCTACAATGAGCAGTTCTTC
>many|TRBJ1-2|TRBV12-3/TRBV12-4|.
CASSLTGLGYTF
TGTGCCAGCAGTCTTACAGGGCTCGGCTACACCTTC
>few|TRBJ1-4|TRBV20-1|.
CSATQGFGEKLFF
TGCAGTGCTACCCAGGGGTTTGGTGAAAAACTGTTTTTT
>few|TRBJ1-3|TRBV12-3/TRBV12-4|.
CASSLDLQGNTIYF
TGTGCCAGCAGCCTGGACTTACAAGGAAACACCATATATTTT
>many|TRBJ2-1|TRBV20-1|TRBD2
CSASSGRGGGGEQFF
TGCAGTGCTAGCTCGGGGCGGGGGGGCGGCGGTGAGCAGTTCTTC
>.|TRBJ2-3|TRBV5-5|TRBD1
CASSTLQGGRGDTQYF
TGTGCCAGCAGCACGCTACAGGGGGGAAGGGGGGATACGCAGTATTTT
>many|TRBJ2-5|TRBV20-1|.
CSARIGPETQYF
TGCAGTGCTAGAATCGGCCCCGAGACCCAGTACTTC
>many|TRBJ2-4|TRBV3-1|.
CASRYGGQNIQYF
TGTGCCAGCAGGTACGGGGGGCAAAACATTCAGTACTTC
>many|TRBJ2-7|TRBV20-1|TRBD2
CSASSEAGGAYEQYF
TGCAGTGCTAGTTCGGAGGCGGGGGGGGCCTACGAGCAGTACTTC
>few|TRBJ1-2|TRBV10-3|TRBD1
CAISDEGATGYTF
TGTGCCATCAGTGACGAGGGGGCTACTGGCTACACCTTC
>many|TRBJ1-2|TRBV15|.
CATSLDSAGRGGYTF
TGTGCCACCAGCTTAGATTCGGCAGGGAGGGGTGGCTACACCTTC
>many|TRBJ1-2|TRBV5-5|.
CASSLTGSGNYGYTF
TGTGCCAGCAGCTTGACGGGTAGCGGTAACTATGGCTACACCTTC
>many|TRBJ2-1|TRBV7-2|TRBD1
CASRSGTGTYNEQFF
TGTGCCAGCAGGTCCGGGACAGGGACCTACAATGAGCAGTTCTTC
>many|TRBJ1-6|TRBV12-3/TRBV12-4|TRBD1
CASSPDRASYNSPLHF
TGTGCCAGCAGTCCGGACAGGGCCTCGTATAATTCACCCCTCCACTTT
>many|TRBJ2-5|TRBV3-1|.
CASSLRGAGVRETQYF
TGTGCCAGCAGCCTCAGGGGGGCTGGAGTACGAGAGACCCAGTACTTC
>many|TRBJ2-3|TRBV7-8|.
CASSLAGRGTDTQYF
TGTGCCAGCAGCTTAGCTGGCAGGGGCACAGATACGCAGTATTTT
>many|TRBJ1-2|TRBV6-5|.
CASSYSRGNGYTF
TGTGCCAGCAGTTACTCCAGGGGAAATGGCTACACCTTC
>many|TRBJ2-4|TRBV24-1|TRBD2
CATSDLPTSGGTNIQYF
TGTGCCACCAGTGATCTGCCGACTAGCGGGGGGACGAACATTCAGTACTTC
>many|TRBJ2-4|TRBV15|TRBD1
CATSSPWKGANIQYF
TGTGCCACCAGCAGTCCCTGGAAGGGGGCAAACATTCAGTACTTC
>.|TRBJ1-1|TRBV5-5|.
CASFTEGGLGFF
TGTGCCAGCTTTACGGAGGGGGGTTTGGGTTTCTTT
>.|TRBJ1-3|TRBV12-3/TRBV12-4|TRBD1
CASSITGGSGNTIYF
TGTGCCAGCAGCATAACAGGGGGATCAGGAAACACCATATATTTT
>.|TRBJ1-2|TRBV4-1|.
CASSQEGGIVYGYTF
TGCGCCAGCAGCCAAGAAGGGGGGATAGTGTATGGCTACACCTTC
>many|TRBJ2-1|TRBV9|TRBD1
CASSTRQGTGEQFF
TGTGCCAGCAGCACTAGACAGGGTACTGGTGAGCAGTTCTTC
>.|TRBJ2-3|TRBV27|TRBD1
CASREQGISTDTQYF
TGTGCCAGCAGGGAACAGGGGATTAGCACAGATACGCAGTATTTT
>many|TRBJ1-2|TRBV7-2|TRBD1
CASNLRMVQGAGYGYTF
TGTGCCAGCAATTTAAGAATGGTACAGGGGGCCGGGTATGGCTACACCTTC
>many|TRBJ2-5|TRBV7-8|.
CASSSQPAGQQETQYF
TGTGCCAGCAGCTCCCAACCGGCGGGGCAGCAAGAGACCCAGTACTTC
>many|TRBJ2-4|TRBV6-2/TRBV6-3|.
CASSYPGQTLKNIQYF
TGTGCCAGCAGTTACCCCGGACAGACATTAAAAAACATTCAGTACTTC
>.|TRBJ2-4|TRBV3-1|TRBD2
CASSQDKLAGAGAKNIQYF
TGTGCCAGCAGCCAAGATAAACTAGCGGGGGCTGGGGCCAAAAACATTCAGTACTTC